This T cell receptor beta chain was identified in a study of blood T cell repertoires in COVID-19. Study background: The cDNA or gDNA used as material had been derived from T cells, B-cell-depleted T cells, or PBMCs.

This CDR3 is 16 amino acids long. V dropped 1 base and J dropped 0; count of bases not matched to a gene: 5. Germline CDR1 is SGHAT and CDR2 is FQNNGV. Repertoires were generated with immunoSEQ multiplex PCR, while TCRdb's copy carries only in-frame clones and drops some. Of roughly 36,000 clones detected, about 90% appear once; the ten largest clones hold over 9.5%. This rearrangement joins TRBV11-2 to TRBJ2-7, with 8 bases fitting TRBD2. The specimen was peripheral blood. The clonotype originates from a man older than 75 with active COVID-19. The CDR3 spells CASSLVAGTSSYEQYF. CDR3 coding DNA: TGTGCCAGCAGCTTAGTCGCCGGGACTAGCTCCTACGAGCAGTACTTC.